This T cell receptor beta chain derives from a study of technical replicates of blood from a handful of donors. This clone was seen only a few times. Looked up from germline, CDR1 is SGHKS and CDR2 is YYEKEE (reference sequence). CDR3 length: 14 amino acids. V lost 2 bases to trimming and J lost 5 bases, with 11 bases between them. Libraries were prepared by immunoSEQ multiplex PCR; TCRdb keeps only in-frame clonotypes and omits some of them. The sample shows some 8,900 clones, roughly 91% of them seen only once. The chain links TRBV5-5 to TRBJ1-5; D ambiguous. Sample: PBMCs. The clonotype was recovered from a human donor in good health. CDR3 in amino acids: CASSFVKGDQPQHF. In DNA, the CDR3 is TGTGCCAGCAGCTTCGTAAAGGGAGATCAGCCCCAGCATTTT.